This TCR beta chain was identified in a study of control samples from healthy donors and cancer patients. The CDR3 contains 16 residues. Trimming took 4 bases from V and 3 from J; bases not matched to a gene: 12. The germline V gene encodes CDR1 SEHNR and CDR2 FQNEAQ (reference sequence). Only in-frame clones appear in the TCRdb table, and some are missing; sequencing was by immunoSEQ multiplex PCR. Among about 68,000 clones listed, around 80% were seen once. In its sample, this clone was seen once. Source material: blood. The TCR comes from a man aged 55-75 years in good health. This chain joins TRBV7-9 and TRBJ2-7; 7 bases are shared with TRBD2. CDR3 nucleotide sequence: TGTGCCAGCAGCTCGACTCACGGGGCGGGAGACTACGAGCAGTACTTC. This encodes CASSSTHGAGDYEQYF.